This TCR beta chain was found in a study of shared clonotypes between healthy human individuals. Study findings and constraints: Relative to clonotypes present in all four donors, those not shared had lower generation probabilities.

Concerning this clone itself: Its cognate antigen is unknown.

Sequencing used immunoSEQ multiplex PCR; TCRdb keeps in-frame clones, though not all of them. The repertoire holds about 2.1 million clones, with about 93% as singletons. The naive CD8 fraction comprised CD45RO-negative cells positively selected for CCR7 and excluded terminally differentiated effector memory CD45RA+ cells. The source material was naive CD8+ T cells from PBMCs. The sequence derives from a man between 18 and 29 years old in good health. Some clones in this sample may be carry-over from other donors' samples.

CDR3 loop: CASSMYREETQYF. The CDR3 nucleotides are TGTGCCAGTAGTATGTACAGGGAAGAGACCCAGTACTTC. The chain uses TRBV19 and TRBJ2-5; perhaps TRBD1 as D (6 bases). From germline, CDR1 is LNHDA and CDR2 SQIVND (reference sequence). The CDR3 totals 13 residues. The V gene lost 3 bases and the J gene lost 3 bases, with 8 bases spanning the gap.